A selection of T cell receptor beta chains follows, all from one sample in a study of OX40 agonist ivuxolimab in advanced cancers. Profiled with immunoSEQ multiplex PCR; TCRdb holds only in-frame clones, not every one. The sample consists of about 50,000 clones, 85% to 95% of them appearing once. The specimen comprised CD4+ or CD8+ T cells sorted from blood, sampled in a trial of the OX40 agonist ivuxolimab. These receptors came from an adult with an advanced solid tumor such as melanoma, head and neck, liver or kidney cancer. Each CDR3 is given with its conserved first and last residue. The order of the fields is V gene, J gene, clone size, D gene, CDR3 protein, CDR3 DNA. A D gene is named only where the DNA matches it firmly. Clone sizes are given selectively: once, few, many, or a class where the clone is expanded.

TRBV7-2	TRBJ2-7	.	TRBD1	CASRWTGNYEQYF	TGTGCCAGCAGGTGGACAGGGAACTACGAGCAGTACTTC
TRBV27	TRBJ2-7	.	TRBD2	CASSLSGRIEQYF	TGTGCCAGCAGTTTATCCGGGAGGATTGAGCAGTACTTC
TRBV28	TRBJ2-2	.	.	CASMGRDTGELFF	TGTGCCAGTATGGGTCGCGACACCGGGGAGCTGTTTTTT
TRBV7-3	TRBJ2-6	few	TRBD1	CASSATGDGSGANVLTF	TGTGCCAGCAGCGCCACAGGGGACGGTTCTGGGGCCAACGTCCTGACTTTC
TRBV28	TRBJ2-5	.	TRBD2	CASSLPGGPRETQYF	TGTGCCAGCAGTCTACCGGGAGGACCGCGGGAGACCCAGTACTTC
TRBV27	TRBJ1-2	.	.	CASSSTGENYGYTF	TGTGCCAGCAGTTCGACAGGCGAGAACTATGGCTACACCTTC
TRBV6-6	TRBJ2-7	.	.	CASTDSGDIPYEQYF	TGTGCCAGCACCGACAGTGGCGATATTCCCTACGAGCAGTACTTC
TRBV21-1	TRBJ2-1	.	.	CASSKVKVRSYNEQFF	TGTGCCAGCAGCAAAGTTAAGGTCCGTTCCTACAATGAGCAGTTCTTC
TRBV7-2	TRBJ2-7	.	TRBD2	CASSQLRTSGSPRAYEQYF	TGTGCCAGCAGCCAACTGAGGACTAGCGGGAGTCCCCGGGCCTACGAGCAGTACTTC
TRBV7-6	TRBJ2-3	.	TRBD2	CASTLNVGRPTDTQYF	TGTGCCAGCACCCTTAACGTCGGGAGGCCCACAGATACGCAGTATTTT
TRBV28	TRBJ2-1	.	TRBD2	CASSSQRESSYNEQFF	TGTGCCAGCAGTTCCCAGCGGGAAAGCTCCTACAATGAGCAGTTCTTC
TRBV19	TRBJ2-3	.	.	CASSISFRGIGTDTQYF	TGTGCCAGTAGTATAAGTTTTCGGGGGATCGGCACAGATACGCAGTATTTT
TRBV29-1	TRBJ2-7	.	.	CSVRDHSYEQYF	TGCAGTGTTAGAGACCATTCCTACGAGCAGTACTTC
TRBV5-1	TRBJ2-2	once	.	CASSVISAHGSGELFF	TGCGCCAGCAGCGTTATCTCGGCCCACGGGTCCGGGGAGCTGTTTTTT